The clone carrying this T cell receptor (beta chain) was detected only a few times. This entry comes from a study of T cells in Graves' hyperthyroidism and ophthalmopathy. RNA transcripts provided the source from which TCR beta CDR3 regions were amplified. HTBI primers were employed in a first-round RT-PCR of the TCR CDR3. TCRdb itself ran the multiplex PCR reads through MiXCR, one entry per CDR3 protein. The sample carries 450,000 to 700,000 distinct CDR3 sequences, 46% recorded once. The CDR3 has 14 amino acids. Losses at the gene ends were 2 bases for V and 7 bases for J; bases not matched to a gene: 7. CDR1 and CDR2 (germline): ENHRY, SYGVKD.

The specimen sequenced was peripheral blood or thyroid tissue (not recorded which). The sequence came from an adult woman with Graves' disease, either hyperthyroidism or ophthalmopathy (not recorded which). The rearrangement uses TRBV10-3 and TRBJ1-2, with TRBD1 matching over 7 bases. This CDR3 reads CAISEGDRVSGYTF. CDR3 DNA sequence: TGTGCCATCAGTGAGGGCGACAGGGTCTCTGGCTACACCTTC.